This passage covers 19 T cell receptor beta chains from one sample sequenced in a study of cytotoxic CD8 clonotypes in ibrutinib-treated CLL. The assay was immunoSEQ multiplex PCR, and TCRdb's table has in-frame clones only and misses some. The table records approximately 92,000 clones, approximately 80% of them present only once. Sequenced material: PBMCs, taken after 24 months of ibrutinib treatment. These receptors were collected from a human donor with chronic lymphocytic leukemia.

The CDR3 DNA sequence: TGCGCCAGCAGCTTGGAGGGGACAGGGATAGCCAAAAACATTCAGTACTTC. Its protein product is CASSLEGTGIAKNIQYF. This sequence joins TRBV5-1 and TRBJ2-4; 9 nucleotides match TRBD1. Germline lookup yields CDR1 SGHRS and CDR2 YFSETQ. The CDR3 runs to 17 residues. V shed 0 bases, J shed 0 bases, and the junction held 4 bases outside the gene matches. The full variable domain, rest sourced from reference TRBV5-1 and TRBJ2-4, is KAGVTQTPRYLIKTRGQQVTLSCSPISGHRSVSWYQQTPGQGLQFLFEYFSETQRNKGNFPGRFSGRQFSNSRSEMNVSTLELGDSALYLCASSLEGTGIAKNIQYFGAGTRLSVL.

This chain links TRBV27 with TRBJ2-5, with TRBD2 matching over 14 bases. The CDR3 runs to 18 residues. V lost 0 bases, J lost 4 bases, and 7 bases stayed unmatched. The V gene's germline CDR1 is MNHEY and CDR2 SMNVEV (reference sequence). The CDR3: CASSLSRLAGGPAETQYF. CDR3 nucleotide sequence: TGTGCCAGCAGTTTATCGAGACTAGCGGGAGGGCCGGCAGAGACCCAGTACTTC.

V usage is TRBV5-6 and J usage is TRBJ2-2; D is uncertain. The V end was cut by 1 base, the J end by 7 bases, with 11 bases between. This CDR3 comprises 14 residues. Germline lookup yields CDR1 SGHDT and CDR2 YYEEEE. The CDR3 reads CASSLLGYDGELFF. The CDR3 DNA sequence: TGTGCCAGCAGCTTGCTGGGGTATGACGGGGAGCTGTTTTTT.

J is TRBJ1-4 and V is TRBV7-2; D unclear. There are 14 residues in the CDR3. CDR1 and CDR2 from the germline V gene are SGHTA and FQGNSA. V was cut by 3 bases and J by 3 bases, with 8 bases left in between. CDR3 protein: CASSFTAPNEKLFF. Here the CDR3 DNA reads TGTGCCAGCAGCTTTACGGCTCCTAATGAAAAACTGTTTTTT.

Here the CDR3 reads CASTATIGPQETQYF. The CDR3 region has the DNA TGTGCCAGCACCGCCACGATAGGGCCCCAAGAGACCCAGTACTTC. This chain links TRBV2 with TRBJ2-5; unclear D gene. The CDR3 is 15 residues long. With 7 bases removed from V and 1 base from J, the gap between germline ends came to 16 bases. Germline CDR1 reads SNHLY; CDR2 reads FYNNEI.

The chain employs TRBV5-4 and TRBJ2-3, with a tentative D call TRBD1 (6 bases). Germline V lookup: CDR1 SGHNT, CDR2 YYREEE (reference sequence). The CDR3 loop spans 13 amino acids. V was trimmed by 4 bases and J by 5 bases, leaving 11 bases between them. CDR3: CASSPRTEDTQYF. The CDR3, as DNA: TGTGCCAGCAGCCCTAGGACAGAAGATACGCAGTATTTT.

The V and J genes are TRBV28 and TRBJ1-1; no clear D gene. The CDR3 runs to 12 residues. Deletions cut 7 bases from V and 11 bases from J, with 17 bases between. CDR1 is MDHEN and CDR2 is SYDVKM in the germline V gene. The CDR3 region has the DNA TGTGCCAGCAACCGATTGGAGGGCGGGGCTTTCTTT. Amino acids: CASNRLEGGAFF.

V gene TRBV7-3 combines with J gene TRBJ2-2; no clear D. This CDR3 spans 14 amino acids. Per germline, CDR1 SGHTA and CDR2 FQGTGA. V was cut by 2 bases and J by 1 base, with 5 bases left in between. The CDR3: CASSLQWNTGELFF. CDR3 sequence (DNA): TGTGCCAGCAGCTTACAGTGGAACACCGGGGAGCTGTTTTTT.

V and J are TRBV2 and TRBJ2-5, with TRBD2 matching over 9 bases. CDR3 length equals 16 residues. The V segment lost 6 bases and the J segment 6 bases; nucleotides outside the gene matches: 14. Germline CDR1 reads SNHLY; CDR2 reads FYNNEI. The CDR3 region is CASSVAPRAGGQTQYF. In nucleotides, the CDR3 is TGTGCCAGCAGCGTAGCCCCGAGAGCGGGAGGACAGACCCAGTACTTC.

This clone was detected once. V gene TRBV19 combines with J gene TRBJ1-4, with D hard to call. Germline lookup yields CDR1 LNHDA and CDR2 SQIVND (reference sequence). The V gene lost 5 bases and the J gene lost 7 bases, with 23 bases spanning the gap. This CDR3 is built from 17 residues. CDR3 sequence reads: CASSVLGYPHLGEKLFF. In nucleotides, the CDR3 is TGTGCCAGTAGTGTCCTTGGTTACCCACATCTCGGTGAAAAACTGTTTTTT.

This sequence joins TRBV21-1 and TRBJ1-4; the table's D call TRBD1 went unverified against the DNA. TRBV21-1 is a listed pseudogene. The CDR3 consists of 17 residues. The CDR3, as DNA: TGTGCCAGCAGCAAAGCGGGGGCAGCGTCAACTAATGAAAAACTGTTTTTT. Amino acid sequence: CASSKAGAASTNEKLFF.

The chain couples TRBV7-2 to TRBJ2-7; 9 positions match TRBD1. The CDR3 is 15 residues long. The V and J ends lost 5 bases and 5 bases, in that order; junction bases with no gene match: 10. In germline, CDR1 is SGHTA, CDR2 FQGNSA. The CDR3 here is CASSHRTGEGNEQYF. CDR3 in DNA: TGTGCCAGCAGCCACCGGACAGGGGAAGGGAACGAGCAGTACTTC.

The V and J genes are TRBV27 and TRBJ1-2; 9 bases are shared with TRBD1. Germline CDR1 MNHEY, CDR2 SMNVEV (reference sequence). The CDR3 is 15 amino acids. J gave up 0 bases and V 5 bases, and 4 bases lay outside the gene matches. The DNA of the CDR3 is TGTGCCAGCAGTCCCTGGGACAGGGCTAACTATGGCTACACCTTC. Its protein is CASSPWDRANYGYTF.

The chain couples TRBV27 to TRBJ1-2, with 8 bases fitting TRBD1. Trimming removed 2 bases from V and 5 bases from J; junction bases left unmatched: 1. Germline V CDR1 and CDR2: MNHEY, SMNVEV (reference sequence). This CDR3 contains 13 residues. CDR3 in amino acids: CASSLGQGYGYTF. The CDR3 DNA reads as TGTGCCAGCAGTTTAGGACAGGGTTATGGCTACACCTTC.

This sequence joins TRBV6-1 and TRBJ2-5; TRBD1 matches at 9 bases. After removal of 6 bases from V and 4 bases from J, the junction contained 6 bases not matched to a gene. The CDR3 sequence is 14 residues long. Germline CDR1 reads MNHNS; CDR2 reads SASEGT. This CDR3 reads CASSFRTGAETQYF. For the CDR3, the DNA is TGTGCCAGCAGCTTTAGGACAGGGGCAGAGACCCAGTACTTC.

The V call is TRBV18, the J call TRBJ1-1; tentatively, D is TRBD1 (5 bases). This CDR3 region has 17 residues. The V end lost 2 bases, the J end lost 4 bases, and 20 bases lay between the germline ends. Germline assignment: CDR1 KGHSH and CDR2 LQKENI. Here the CDR3 reads CASSPSNRQTLGTEAFF. The CDR3 coding sequence is TGTGCCAGCTCACCATCTAATAGACAGACATTGGGCACTGAAGCTTTCTTT. Full variable domain (missing parts from reference TRBV18 and TRBJ1-1): NAGVMQNPRHLVRRRGQEARLRCSPMKGHSHVYWYRQLPEEGLKFMVYLQKENIIDESGMPKERFSAEFPKEGPSILRIQQVVRGDSAAYFCASSPSNRQTLGTEAFFGQGTRLTVV.

This rearrangement joins TRBV4-3 to TRBJ2-1, with a weak D call TRBD2 (6 bases). The CDR3 has 16 amino acids. The V and J ends lost 0 bases and 4 bases respectively, with 13 bases between them. CDR1 and CDR2 from the germline V gene are LGHNA and YSLEER. The CDR3 DNA follows: TGCGCCAGCAGCCAAGAATTATTGGGACTTTACAATGAGCAGTTCTTC. Its translation is CASSQELLGLYNEQFF.

V is TRBV19 and J is TRBJ1-5; D not resolved. The germline gives CDR1 LNHDA, CDR2 SQIVND (reference sequence). V lost 1 base and J lost 3, with 4 bases in between. There are 13 residues in the CDR3. The CDR3 loop reads CASSIGINQPQHF. The CDR3 DNA reads as TGTGCCAGTAGTATAGGGATCAATCAGCCCCAGCATTTT.

The count of this clone is one. V usage is TRBV5-1 and J usage is TRBJ2-7; possible D gene TRBD2, 6 bases. The CDR3 sequence is 15 residues long. Germline V gene data show CDR1 as SGHRS and CDR2 as YFSETQ. Trimming shortened V by 5 bases and J by 3 bases, and 18 bases separated the two germline ends. The CDR3 DNA follows: TGCGCCAGCAGTCAACAGGAGGGGAGGTTCTACGAGCAGTACTTC. This translates into CASSQQEGRFYEQYF. Drawing the rest from reference TRBV5-1 and TRBJ2-7, the complete variable domain is KAGVTQTPRYLIKTRGQQVTLSCSPISGHRSVSWYQQTPGQGLQFLFEYFSETQRNKGNFPGRFSGRQFSNSRSEMNVSTLELGDSALYLCASSQQEGRFYEQYFGPGTRLTVT.